The entry below describes one T cell receptor (beta chain). The antigen is not known. The PCR used 60 Vbeta and 13 Jbeta primers. The data were produced by immunoSEQ multiplex PCR, yet TCRdb's version contains in-frame clones alone and is incomplete. Among under 200,000 clones, about three quarters were seen once, and the ten largest hold about 1.6%. This record comes from a study of cytomegalovirus exposure and HLA in healthy donors. Findings and caveats of the study: Analysis performed later showed TCR beta chains linked to HLA being more clonally expanded than equally common others. Both high specificity and high sensitivity reportedly marked the classifier's diagnosis of cytomegalovirus status. A later analysis associated 16,951 TCR beta sequences with HLA alleles at a 0.05 false discovery rate.

The specimen sequenced was PBMCs. The TCR was taken from a girl between 10 and 17 years old in good health and CMV-seronegative.

The CDR3 coding sequence is TGTGCCAGTAGTCTCGACAGGGGGAACACCGGGGAGCTGTTTTTT. Its translation is CASSLDRGNTGELFF. This sequence joins TRBV19 and TRBJ2-2; the match to TRBD1 covers 8 bases. This CDR3 is built from 15 residues. Germline assignment: CDR1 LNHDA and CDR2 SQIVND (reference sequence). The J segment lost 1 base and the V segment lost 5 bases, leaving 3 bases of the junction unmatched.